The next 24 T cell receptor beta chains were all read from a single sample in a study of regulatory T cells in long-lasting Graves disease. As to time point: newly diagnosed GD, antithyroid drugs for less than 3 months. The TCR library was prepared using RNA isolated from PBMCs. Sequencing libraries for TCR beta were prepared with iRepertoire HTBI primers and Arm-PCR of CDR3 regions. TCRdb reanalysed the multiplex PCR reads using MiXCR and keeps one entry per CDR3 protein. The repertoire holds 620,000 or so distinct CDR3 sequences, with roughly 16% as singletons. This same sample was also part of a study on T cells in Graves' hyperthyroidism and ophthalmopathy.

This sample comprised peripheral blood mononuclear cells (PBMCs), obtained at new diagnosis, from a patient treated with antithyroid drugs. Source of these receptors: a woman under 40 with Graves disease.

This clonotype showed up many times. The rearrangement uses TRBV6-1 and TRBJ1-2; 8 bases agree with TRBD1. J gave up 8 bases and V 2 bases, and 10 bases lay outside the gene matches. This CDR3 comprises 15 residues. CDR1 is MNHNS and CDR2 is SASEGT in the germline V gene. The DNA for the CDR3 is TGTGCCAGCAGTGAAATCCCCCGGGGACAGGCCGGCTACACCTTC. Protein product: CASSEIPRGQAGYTF.

This clonotype was observed a few times. The gene calls are TRBV28 and TRBJ1-4, with D maybe TRBD1 (6 bases). CDR1 MDHEN and CDR2 SYDVKM come from the germline V gene. With 4 bases removed from V and 4 bases from J, the gap between germline ends came to 13 bases. The CDR3 runs to 15 residues. CDR3 sequence reads: CASSYAQGYNEKLFF. DNA for the CDR3: TGTGCCAGCAGTTACGCACAGGGATATAATGAAAAACTGTTTTTT.

This clonotype was seen many times. CDR3 sequence (DNA): TGTGCCAGCAGTTTGACTAGCCTCAAGGAGACCCAGTACTTC. Translated, it gives CASSLTSLKETQYF. This rearrangement joins TRBV28 to TRBJ2-5, with 7 bases lining up with TRBD2. Germline V gene data show CDR1 as MDHEN and CDR2 as SYDVKM. The CDR3 is made up of 14 amino acids. The trim removed 3 bases at V and 5 bases at J, leaving 6 bases unmatched.

At least ten counts were recorded for this clonotype. This chain connects TRBV18 to TRBJ2-5; 7 nucleotides line up with TRBD2. Trimming at V came to 8 bases and at J to 4 bases, leaving 7 bases not matched to a gene. Germline values: CDR1 KGHSH, CDR2 LQKENI. The CDR3 extends over 13 amino acids. CDR3 protein: CASSPQRGETQYF. CDR3 nucleotide sequence: TGTGCCAGCAGCCCTCAGCGGGGAGAGACCCAGTACTTC.

In its sample, this clonotype was seen many times. The chain carries TRBV20-1 and TRBJ1-1; D is ambiguous. Trimming took 4 bases from V and 4 from J, leaving 13 bases between them. Germline V CDR1 and CDR2: DFQATT, SNEGSKA (reference sequence). The CDR3 runs 13 residues. CDR3 DNA: TGCAGTGCTATCCGACCCGGAGGCACTGAAGCTTTCTTT. Its translation is CSAIRPGGTEAFF.

This clonotype was observed a handful of times. An end of the junction does not agree with germline; a read error may underlie this. The chain combines TRBV27 with TRBJ1-1; D gene uncertain. Germline CDR1 and CDR2: MNHEY and SMNVEV (reference sequence). This CDR3 region has 14 residues. CDR3 DNA: TGTGCCAGAAGTTTATCAGGCCTGAACACTGAAGCTTTCTTT. This gives the protein CARSLSGLNTEAFF.

At least ten counts were recorded for this clonotype. The gene calls are TRBV7-9 and TRBJ2-7; unclear D gene. Germline V lookup: CDR1 SEHNR, CDR2 FQNEAQ (reference sequence). CDR3 length: 11 amino acids. Trimming removed 4 bases at V and 5 bases at J, with 6 bases between. CDR3 in DNA: TGTGCCAGCAGCTCATCTCACGAGCAGTACTTC. Protein product: CASSSSHEQYF.

J is TRBJ2-7 and V is TRBV5-1; 9 bases map to TRBD1. The CDR3 totals 18 residues. CDR1 is SGHRS and CDR2 is YFSETQ in the germline V gene. The V segment lost 0 bases and the J segment 3 bases; nucleotides outside the gene matches: 13. The DNA for the CDR3 is TGCGCCAGCAGCTTGGGGACAGGGGTTTTAGACAGCGGCTACGAGCAGTACTTC. This encodes CASSLGTGVLDSGYEQYF. The entire variable domain, with the rest obtained from reference TRBV5-1 and TRBJ2-7, is as follows: KAGVTQTPRYLIKTRGQQVTLSCSPISGHRSVSWYQQTPGQGLQFLFEYFSETQRNKGNFPGRFSGRQFSNSRSEMNVSTLELGDSALYLCASSLGTGVLDSGYEQYFGPGTRLTVT.

This clonotype was detected only a few times. The CDR3: CAWKDRVGSPLHF. CDR3 bases: TGTGCCTGGAAGGACAGGGTCGGCTCACCCCTCCACTTT. This chain uses TRBV30 with TRBJ1-6; 8 bases map to TRBD1. The J segment lost 10 bases and the V segment lost 4 bases, leaving 6 bases of the junction unmatched. Germline CDR1 and CDR2: GTSNPN and SVGIG (reference sequence). This CDR3 contains 13 residues. Looking up the rest from reference TRBV30 and TRBJ1-6 gives the full variable domain: SQTIHQWPATLVQPVGSPLSLECTVEGTSNPNLYWYRQAAGRGLQLLFYSVGIGQISSEVPQNLSASRPQDRQFILSSKKLLLSDSGFYLCAWKDRVGSPLHFGNGTRLTVT.

In its sample, this clonotype was seen many times. This rearrangement joins TRBV30 to TRBJ2-3; 10 positions agree with TRBD2. J was trimmed by 5 bases and V by 5 bases; bases with no gene match: 7. This CDR3 has 14 amino acids. From germline, CDR1 is GTSNPN and CDR2 SVGIG (reference sequence). The CDR3 coding sequence is TGTGCCTGGCAACCTAGCGGGAGTGGAGATACGCAGTATTTT. The encoded protein is CAWQPSGSGDTQYF.

The genes are TRBV5-1 and TRBJ2-5, with D possibly being TRBD2 (5 bases). V lost 1 base to trimming and J lost 5 bases, with 9 bases between them. The CDR3 contains 13 residues. Germline-derived CDR1 and CDR2 are SGHRS and YFSETQ. CDR3 amino acids: CASSLPGSETQYF. The CDR3 DNA is TGCGCCAGCAGCTTGCCGGGGTCGGAGACCCAGTACTTC. The full variable domain, with the rest looked up from reference TRBV5-1 and TRBJ2-5, is KAGVTQTPRYLIKTRGQQVTLSCSPISGHRSVSWYQQTPGQGLQFLFEYFSETQRNKGNFPGRFSGRQFSNSRSEMNVSTLELGDSALYLCASSLPGSETQYFGPGTRLLVL.

Turning to this clonotype: A much larger clone lies a single base off, so this may be a read error. The gene calls are TRBV7-2 and TRBJ2-2; a weak D match, TRBD2 (6 bases). The CDR3 is made up of 15 amino acids. Germline assignment: CDR1 SGHTA and CDR2 FQGNSA. CDR3 protein: CASGLADFRTGELFF. CDR3 DNA: TGTGCCAGCGGCTTAGCGGATTTTCGCACCGGGGAGCTGTTTTTT.

This clonotype has only a few counts. This chain links TRBV19 with TRBJ2-5, with D tentatively TRBD2 (6 bases). V lost 4 bases and J lost 5, with 11 bases in between. Looked up from germline, CDR1 is LNHDA and CDR2 is SQIVND (reference sequence). CDR3 size: 13 residues. This CDR3 reads CASSRRSGETQYF. In nucleotides, the CDR3 is TGTGCCAGTAGTAGGCGGAGCGGGGAGACCCAGTACTTC.

The sample holds a few counts of this clonotype. The rearrangement joins TRBV6-1 to TRBJ2-7, with D perhaps TRBD1 or TRBD2 (6 bases each). The CDR3 runs to 14 residues. In germline, CDR1 is MNHNS, CDR2 SASEGT. The V and J ends lost 6 bases and 5 bases respectively, with 17 bases between them. The CDR3 DNA reads as TGTGCCAGCAGCCCCGGGGGCTTTTGGGACGAGCAGTACTTC. Its translation is CASSPGGFWDEQYF.

Worth noting for this clonotype: It may be a read error: a sequence one base away is much more abundant. The chain couples TRBV5-1 to TRBJ2-3; TRBD1 is a possible D gene (6 bases). Germline CDR1 reads SGHRS; CDR2 reads YFSETQ. The CDR3 is 15 residues long. The CDR3, as DNA: TGCGCCAGCGGACGAAACGGACAGAGGACAGATGCGCAGTATTTT. Protein: CASGRNGQRTDAQYF.

This clonotype has a count of ten or more. The chain combines TRBV12-3 or TRBV12-4 with TRBJ2-1; a weak D match, TRBD1 (6 bases). V lost 5 bases and J 7 bases, leaving 24 bases between the germline ends. The CDR3 has 17 amino acids. CDR3 sequence (DNA): TGTGCCAGCAGTCCCCCCTTACGACACAGGGTAGAGAATGAGCAGTTCTTC. Amino acids: CASSPPLRHRVENEQFF.

As to this clonotype: This sequence may be a read error, since a much larger clone differs from it by one base. The V call is TRBV3-1, the J call TRBJ2-7; a possible D gene is TRBD1 (5 bases). Germline V gene sequence: CDR1 LGHDT, CDR2 YNNKEL (reference sequence). This CDR3 spans 15 amino acids. This CDR3 is CASRQVGPLNYEQYF. The CDR3 coding sequence is TGTGCCAGCAGGCAAGTGGGGCCATTAAACTACGAGCAGTACTTC.

The rearrangement uses TRBV29-1 and TRBJ2-6; D is uncertain. V dropped 3 bases and J dropped 0 bases, with 9 bases sitting between them. Germline V lookup: CDR1 SQVTM, CDR2 ANQGSEA. CDR3 size: 15 residues. The CDR3 DNA is TGCAGCGTTGACGAGGCAGGCTCTGGGGCCAACGTCCTGACTTTC. Translated: CSVDEAGSGANVLTF.

This clonotype was observed at least ten times. The rearrangement joins TRBV7-9 to TRBJ2-5; no clear D. Germline CDR1 SEHNR, CDR2 FQNEAQ (reference sequence). There are 15 residues in the CDR3. Trimming shortened V by 0 bases and J by 2 bases, and 10 bases separated the two germline ends. This CDR3 reads CASSLAPDKQETQYF. The CDR3 DNA reads TGTGCCAGCAGCTTAGCGCCAGATAAACAAGAGACCCAGTACTTC.

This chain joins TRBV7-3 and TRBJ2-7, with D possibly being TRBD1 or TRBD2 (7 bases each). Germline values: CDR1 SGHTA, CDR2 FQGTGA. Trimming shortened V by 4 bases and J by 7 bases, and 14 bases separated the two germline ends. This CDR3 contains 13 residues. The DNA of the CDR3 is TGTGCCAGCAGCTACGACAGGGAGGGAGAGCAGTACTTC. Its protein is CASSYDREGEQYF.

This chain uses TRBV14 with TRBJ2-5; D gene uncertain. V lost 1 base, J lost 0 bases, and 6 bases lay in between. CDR1 and CDR2 from the germline V gene are SGHDN and FVKESK. The CDR3 has 14 residues. In DNA, the CDR3 is TGTGCCAGCAGCCAAGCCGGTTACCAAGAGACCCAGTACTTC. As protein: CASSQAGYQETQYF.

The chain is built from TRBV29-1 and TRBJ1-2; D gene unclear. This CDR3 has 11 amino acids. CDR1 and CDR2 from the germline V gene are SQVTM and ANQGSEA. Trimming removed 7 bases at V and 5 bases at J, with 11 bases between. CDR3 sequence reads: CSGLQSYGYTF. CDR3 bases: TGCAGCGGTCTTCAGAGTTATGGCTACACCTTC.

CDR3 region: CSARDFLSTEAFF. In nucleotides, the CDR3 is TGCAGTGCTAGAGATTTCCTATCGACTGAAGCTTTCTTT. The V call is TRBV20-1, the J call TRBJ1-1; D gene ambiguous. The V and J ends lost 0 bases and 5 bases respectively, with 10 bases between them. The germline V gene has CDR1 DFQATT and CDR2 SNEGSKA (reference sequence). The CDR3 contains 13 residues.

The chain joins TRBV6-1 to TRBJ2-7, with a weak D call TRBD2 (6 bases). Germline V CDR1 and CDR2: MNHNS, SASEGT. V lost 5 bases and J lost 0, with 11 bases in between. The CDR3 is made up of 14 amino acids. DNA of the CDR3: TGTGCCAGCAGTATAGCGGATAGCTCCTACGAGCAGTACTTC. The encoded protein is CASSIADSSYEQYF.